This T cell receptor (beta chain) was recovered during a study of CD8+ T cells in alopecia areata. Study-level information: Oral tofacitinib, 5 to 10 mg twice daily, was given in an open-label trial.

Isolated RNA was reverse transcribed into cDNA used as the sequencing template. Using immunoSEQ multiplex PCR, the repertoire was profiled, and TCRdb retains in-frame clones only, with some absent. The sample contains tens of thousands of clones, roughly three fifths of which appear only once. Individuals with alopecia areata gave both lesional scalp punch biopsies and peripheral blood for collection. V was pared by 0 bases and J by 8 bases, with 16 bases between. The CDR3 consists of 15 residues. Germline V gives CDR1 LGHNA, CDR2 YSLEER. The sample here was CD8+ T cells sorted from blood, taken at week 0. The chain combines TRBV4-3 with TRBJ1-2; maybe TRBD1 (5 bases). The sequence derives from a human donor with alopecia areata. CDR3: CASSQDWDGAGGYTF. In nucleotides, the CDR3 is TGCGCCAGCAGCCAAGATTGGGACGGGGCTGGCGGCTACACCTTC.